The 2 T cell receptor beta chains presented below share a single source sample, sequenced in a study of blood T cell repertoires in COVID-19. Clones were sequenced by immunoSEQ multiplex PCR, and TCRdb holds only the in-frame ones, with some missing. The sample gives some 150,000 clones, 65% to 85% of which show up once; under 7% is in the top ten. The sequencing sample was made of PBMCs or T cells enriched from blood (not recorded which). These receptors were collected from a woman between 50 and 59 years old who had been exposed to COVID-19.

The chain carries TRBV18 and TRBJ1-5; D gene ambiguous. CDR1 and CDR2 from the germline V gene are KGHSH and LQKENI. The CDR3 runs to 12 residues. Trimming shortened V by 3 bases and J by 7 bases, and 7 bases separated the two germline ends. The CDR3: CASSPPGQPQHF. The CDR3 DNA is TGTGCCAGCTCACCCCCGGGGCAGCCCCAGCATTTT.

The chain is built from TRBV5-1 and TRBJ2-2; TRBD2 is a possible D gene (7 bases). Germline loops: CDR1 SGHRS, CDR2 YFSETQ. The CDR3 extends over 14 amino acids. V was pared by 4 bases and J by 7 bases, with 14 bases between. The CDR3 DNA reads TGCGCCAGCAGCGGGGGGGCGCAGTACGGGGAGCTGTTTTTT. Protein sequence: CASSGGAQYGELFF.